This T cell receptor (beta chain) was sequenced during a study of T cell responses to AZD1222 COVID-19 vaccine. As for the study in general: Whether given at about 4 or about 12 weeks, second doses were pooled.

As for this clone: The antigen is unknown.

TCRdb's table, derived via immunoSEQ multiplex PCR, lists solely in-frame clones and lacks some. The table shows more than 95,000 clones, with 70% to 90% occurring only once. Study-wide points: It was only a handful of AZD1222 recipients who were seropositive at baseline.

CDR3 length: 16 amino acids. Germline V CDR1 and CDR2: LGHDT, YNNKEL (reference sequence). The V segment lost 4 bases and the J segment 1 base; nucleotides outside the gene matches: 3. The origin of this receptor is an adult in good health. The chain is built from TRBV3-1 (or the pseudogene TRBV3-2) and TRBJ2-5; 13 positions agree with TRBD2. The sequencing here drew on peripheral blood, taken on day 0 of AZD1222 vaccination. CDR3 sequence (DNA): TGTGCCAGCAGCCCGGGACTAGCGGGGCTCCAAGAGACCCAGTACTTC. Protein sequence: CASSPGLAGLQETQYF.